This T cell receptor beta chain derives from a study of T-cell memory formation after mild COVID-19. The authors produced TCR alpha and TCR beta cDNA libraries with sample barcodes and UMIs by 5'RACE using constant-segment primers. In TCRdb, the 5' RACE reads were re-called with MiXCR into one record per CDR3 protein. The sample holds 300,000 to 400,000 distinct CDR3 sequences, around a sixth seen once. Whole-study findings and limits: Memory sampled before infection contained some responding clones, suggesting cross-reactive memory joined.

About this clonotype itself: Its antigen remains unknown.

V was pared by 8 bases and J by 3 bases, with 13 bases between. This CDR3 is built from 12 residues. Germline CDR1 SQVTM, CDR2 ANQGSEA. Source material: PBMCs or a T cell subset sorted from them (not recorded which). The chain recombines TRBV29-1 with TRBJ2-5; D may match TRBD1 or TRBD2 (5 bases each). This receptor was identified in a man aged 18 to 29 who had mild COVID-19 (a few samples of this study predate the infection). Cell type and time point are not known. CDR3 nucleotide sequence: TGCAGCCCCTACGGGGCTGAAGAGACCCAGTACTTC. The encoded protein is CSPYGAEETQYF. Full variable domain (outside the CDR3, taken from reference TRBV29-1 and TRBJ2-5): SAVISQKPSRDICQRGTSLTIQCQVDSQVTMMFWYRQQPGQSLTLIATANQGSEATYESGFVIDKFPISRPNLTFSTLTVSNMSPEDSSIYLCSPYGAEETQYFGPGTRLLVL.